A single sample gave rise to the 6 T cell receptor beta chains below, sequenced in a study of blood T cell repertoires in COVID-19. The assay was immunoSEQ multiplex PCR, and TCRdb's table has in-frame clones only and misses some. The sample carries approximately 25,000 clones, 70% to 90% recorded once. Specimen: peripheral blood. All receptors come from a human donor with acute or convalescent COVID-19. The donor label of this sample is uncertain.

This chain connects TRBV24-1 to TRBJ2-1; 8 nucleotides agree with TRBD2. The V gene's germline CDR1 is KGHDR and CDR2 SFDVKD. This CDR3 is built from 13 residues. V trimming: 5 bases; J trimming: 9 bases; junction bases outside the gene matches: 5. CDR3 sequence reads: CATSAAGLGEQFF. CDR3 bases: TGTGCCACCAGTGCCGCGGGACTAGGTGAGCAGTTCTTC.

The J gene is TRBJ1-5, the V gene TRBV18, with 7 bases matching TRBD1. The germline V gene encodes CDR1 KGHSH and CDR2 LQKENI. The CDR3 totals 16 residues. J gave up 3 bases and V 0 bases, and 5 bases lay outside the gene matches. CDR3: CASSPPKQGNNQPQHF. The CDR3 DNA reads as TGTGCCAGCTCACCACCGAAACAGGGGAACAATCAGCCCCAGCATTTT.

The chain joins TRBV25-1 to TRBJ2-1; 11 bases agree with TRBD2. Germline-derived CDR1 and CDR2 are MGHDK and SYGVNS. V lost 8 bases to trimming and J lost 2 bases; unmatched junction nucleotides: 8. This CDR3 spans 16 amino acids. The CDR3 DNA follows: TGTGCCAGCTTACCCAATAGCGGGGGGGCCTACAATGAGCAGTTCTTC. Residues: CASLPNSGGAYNEQFF.

V gene TRBV4-1 combines with J gene TRBJ2-4; 7 nucleotides match TRBD1. The ends lost 6 bases at V and 8 bases at J; junction bases unmatched: 7. In germline, CDR1 is MGHRA, CDR2 YSYEKL. The CDR3 sequence is 13 residues long. The CDR3 loop reads CASRGNGQDIQYF. DNA for the CDR3: TGCGCCAGCAGGGGAAACGGACAGGACATTCAGTACTTC.

This chain uses TRBV25-1 with TRBJ2-6, with 9 bases matching TRBD1. This CDR3 has 17 amino acids. Germline V gives CDR1 MGHDK, CDR2 SYGVNS. The V gene end was trimmed by 8 bases and the J gene end by 1 base; junction bases not matched to a gene: 9. The CDR3 region is CASGSGQGGSGANVLTF. CDR3 nucleotide sequence: TGTGCCAGCGGGTCGGGACAGGGAGGGTCTGGGGCCAACGTCCTGACTTTC.

The chain joins TRBV5-1 to TRBJ2-1; TRBD2 is a possible D gene (7 bases). This CDR3 is built from 15 residues. Germline V gene data show CDR1 as SGHRS and CDR2 as YFSETQ. V was cut by 4 bases and J by 8 bases, with 19 bases left in between. CDR3 nucleotide sequence: TGCGCCAGCAGCATTATGTGGGGGGGCCGGGATGAGCAGTTCTTC. This sequence encodes CASSIMWGGRDEQFF.